A few counts support the clone carrying this T cell receptor beta chain. The ends lost 6 bases at V and 2 bases at J; junction bases unmatched: 1. Germline V gene lookup returns CDR1 LGHNA and CDR2 YSLEER. The CDR3 runs to 13 residues. Constant-segment primers were used for 5'RACE, and the resulting TCR alpha and TCR beta cDNA libraries carried sample barcodes and UMIs. TCRdb ran MiXCR on the 5' RACE reads and lists one entry per CDR3 protein. Here the sample spans around 200,000 distinct CDR3 sequences, roughly 23% being singletons. These data belong to a study of T-cell memory formation after mild COVID-19.

The J gene is TRBJ1-1, the V gene TRBV4-3; 9 bases align to TRBD1. The TCR originated in an adult woman who had mild COVID-19 (a few samples of this study predate the infection). Cell type and time point are not known. Sequenced: PBMCs or a T cell subset sorted from them (not recorded which). CDR3 protein: CASRQGANTEAFF. Here the CDR3 DNA reads TGCGCCAGCAGACAGGGGGCTAACACTGAAGCTTTCTTT.